A selection of T cell receptor beta chains follows, all from one sample in a study of T cell repertoires in cytomegalovirus infection. The antigens of these receptors remain unknown. TCRdb reanalysed the reads using MiXCR and keeps one entry per CDR3 protein. Counted here are fewer than 850,000 distinct CDR3 sequences, approximately 32% occurring once; the ten biggest clones make up around 12%. The input for sequencing was cultured CD8+ T cells from PBMCs, taken from culture after CMV antigen stimulation. These receptors were obtained from a human donor in good health (CMV status not recorded). Some clones in this sample may be carry-over from other donors' samples. Each CDR3 is given with its conserved first and last residue. Fields, in order: CDR3 DNA, CDR3 protein, J gene, V gene, D gene, clone size. The D gene is left open where the match is weak. Only part of the rows carry a size: once, few, many, or a class if the clone is expanded.

CDR3 DNA: TGTGCCACCATGTCAGGGCACACCGGGGAGCTGTTTTTT; CDR3 protein: CATMSGHTGELFF; J gene: TRBJ2-2; V gene: TRBV24-1; D gene: .; clone size: .
CDR3 DNA: TGTGCCAGCAGCTTTTGGGGCACCGGGGAGCTGTTTTTT; CDR3 protein: CASSFWGTGELFF; J gene: TRBJ2-2; V gene: TRBV5-4; D gene: .; clone size: .
CDR3 DNA: TGTGCCAGTAGTATGGCGGCAGGGTACGGCAATGAGCAGTTCTTC; CDR3 protein: CASSMAAGYGNEQFF; J gene: TRBJ2-1; V gene: TRBV19; D gene: .; clone size: .
CDR3 DNA: TGTGCCAGCAGTCCATCGGACTGGCTAGTGGGCAATCAGCCCCAGCATTTT; CDR3 protein: CASSPSDWLVGNQPQHF; J gene: TRBJ1-5; V gene: TRBV6-6; D gene: .; clone size: .
CDR3 DNA: TGTGCCAGCAGTTACGATGTGGGTGGACAATTCAATCAGCCCCAGCATTTT; CDR3 protein: CASSYDVGGQFNQPQHF; J gene: TRBJ1-5; V gene: TRBV6-6; D gene: .; clone size: .
CDR3 DNA: TGCAGCGTTGCCCTTTTCGGGGAGCTGTTTTTT; CDR3 protein: CSVALFGELFF; J gene: TRBJ2-2; V gene: TRBV29-1; D gene: .; clone size: .
CDR3 DNA: TGTGCCACCAGTGATGTGACAGGGGGCGCATCGGGCTACACCTTC; CDR3 protein: CATSDVTGGASGYTF; J gene: TRBJ1-2; V gene: TRBV24-1; D gene: TRBD1; clone size: .
CDR3 DNA: TGTGCCAGCAGTTACTCCGTCAGAAACGCCTACAATGAGCAGTTCTTC; CDR3 protein: CASSYSVRNAYNEQFF; J gene: TRBJ2-1; V gene: TRBV6-6; D gene: .; clone size: .
CDR3 DNA: TGCGCCAGCAGTCCTCGGCCAGGCAGGCCCCCAGATACGCAGTATTTT; CDR3 protein: CASSPRPGRPPDTQYF; J gene: TRBJ2-3; V gene: TRBV23-1; D gene: .; clone size: .
CDR3 DNA: TGTGCCAGCATTGGACAGTTACAAGAGACCCAGTACTTC; CDR3 protein: CASIGQLQETQYF; J gene: TRBJ2-5; V gene: TRBV28; D gene: .; clone size: .
CDR3 DNA: TGTGCCAGCAGCTTAAGGGTCAGGGAAGAAGAGACCCAGTACTTC; CDR3 protein: CASSLRVREEETQYF; J gene: TRBJ2-5; V gene: TRBV7-6; D gene: .; clone size: many
CDR3 DNA: TGTGCCAGCAGTTATGGGCTCCCCTTCGTCCTGACTTTC; CDR3 protein: CASSYGLPFVLTF; J gene: TRBJ2-6; V gene: TRBV6-2/TRBV6-3; D gene: .; clone size: many
CDR3 DNA: TGTGCCAGCAGCCCTTTTTCCAGCGGGGACCCGTACGAGCAGTACTTC; CDR3 protein: CASSPFSSGDPYEQYF; J gene: TRBJ2-7; V gene: TRBV3-1; D gene: TRBD2; clone size: few
CDR3 DNA: TGTGCCAGCAGCGTAGGCCCCCTAGCGTCGAGCTCCTACAATGAGCAGTTCTTC; CDR3 protein: CASSVGPLASSSYNEQFF; J gene: TRBJ2-1; V gene: TRBV9; D gene: .; clone size: .
CDR3 DNA: TGTGCCAGCACCTCAAGGCGGGAGTGGACTGAAGCTTTCTTT; CDR3 protein: CASTSRREWTEAFF; J gene: TRBJ1-1; V gene: TRBV27; D gene: .; clone size: .
CDR3 DNA: TGTGCCAGCAGCTCCCCAAGGGACAGCTTGAACACCGGGGAGCTGTTTTTT; CDR3 protein: CASSSPRDSLNTGELFF; J gene: TRBJ2-2; V gene: TRBV7-6; D gene: TRBD1; clone size: .
CDR3 DNA: TGCGCCAGCAGCTTCTCGGAGGGTGAATGGGACACTGAAGCTTTCTTT; CDR3 protein: CASSFSEGEWDTEAFF; J gene: TRBJ1-1; V gene: TRBV5-1; D gene: .; clone size: .
CDR3 DNA: TGCAGTGTCGCCGAGGGTCCCAAGGGCACAGATACGCAGTATTTT; CDR3 protein: CSVAEGPKGTDTQYF; J gene: TRBJ2-3; V gene: TRBV20-1; D gene: .; clone size: few
CDR3 DNA: TGTGCCAGCAGCCCCCGGGGGGGCATTGACTACACCTTC; CDR3 protein: CASSPRGGIDYTF; J gene: TRBJ1-2; V gene: TRBV6-5; D gene: .; clone size: few
CDR3 DNA: TGCGCCAGCAGCCCATCCGGGGGGACTAATGAAAAACTGTTTTTT; CDR3 protein: CASSPSGGTNEKLFF; J gene: TRBJ1-4; V gene: TRBV5-1; D gene: .; clone size: .
CDR3 DNA: TGTGCCAGCAGCTCTTACAGGGACTTGGACTATGGCTACACCTTC; CDR3 protein: CASSSYRDLDYGYTF; J gene: TRBJ1-2; V gene: TRBV7-6; D gene: .; clone size: many
CDR3 DNA: TGTGCCAGCAGTTTGAGCGGCTCATCTAGCACAGATACGCAGTATTTT; CDR3 protein: CASSLSGSSSTDTQYF; J gene: TRBJ2-3; V gene: TRBV12-3/TRBV12-4; D gene: .; clone size: many
CDR3 DNA: TGTGCCAGCAATGGCGGGACCAGCTCTGGAAACACCATATATTTT; CDR3 protein: CASNGGTSSGNTIYF; J gene: TRBJ1-3; V gene: TRBV6-5; D gene: .; clone size: .
CDR3 DNA: TGTGCCAGCAGTTTATGTTGTCCGTTCTCTGGAAACACCATATATTTT; CDR3 protein: CASSLCCPFSGNTIYF; J gene: TRBJ1-3; V gene: TRBV28; D gene: .; clone size: few
CDR3 DNA: TGCAGTGCTAGCGGGGGAGGCACAGATACGCAGTATTTT; CDR3 protein: CSASGGGTDTQYF; J gene: TRBJ2-3; V gene: TRBV20-1; D gene: .; clone size: .
CDR3 DNA: TGCAGTGCTAGAGATGAACCCACACTAGCGGGGACCCCGAGCACCGGGGAGCTGTTTTTT; CDR3 protein: CSARDEPTLAGTPSTGELFF; J gene: TRBJ2-2; V gene: TRBV20-1; D gene: TRBD2; clone size: few
CDR3 DNA: TGTGCCAGCAGCCCGAGAGGCGAGGTCGGTTCACCCCTCCACTTT; CDR3 protein: CASSPRGEVGSPLHF; J gene: TRBJ1-6; V gene: TRBV9; D gene: .; clone size: .
CDR3 DNA: TGTGCCAGCAGCCCTCGGGTACCCGGTGGCTACACCTTC; CDR3 protein: CASSPRVPGGYTF; J gene: TRBJ1-2; V gene: TRBV11-1; D gene: .; clone size: .
CDR3 DNA: TGTGCCAGCAGCTCAACAGGGGTGGGGCCCCTACGCGACGAGCAGTACTTC; CDR3 protein: CASSSTGVGPLRDEQYF; J gene: TRBJ2-7; V gene: TRBV7-9; D gene: TRBD1; clone size: .
CDR3 DNA: TGTGCCAGCAGTTCGCTCAGGGCTACTGAAGCTTTCTTT; CDR3 protein: CASSSLRATEAFF; J gene: TRBJ1-1; V gene: TRBV25-1; D gene: .; clone size: .
CDR3 DNA: TGTGCCAGCAGCCCTAAACCGGGACAAGGAACAAACACTGAAGCTTTCTTT; CDR3 protein: CASSPKPGQGTNTEAFF; J gene: TRBJ1-1; V gene: TRBV3-1; D gene: .; clone size: .
CDR3 DNA: TGTGCCAGCAGCTTAGCGGGGCGGGGAGACTACAATGAGCAGTTCTTC; CDR3 protein: CASSLAGRGDYNEQFF; J gene: TRBJ2-1; V gene: TRBV7-6; D gene: .; clone size: .
CDR3 DNA: TGTGCCAGCAGTCCGACTAGGCGGAATGAGCAGTTCTTC; CDR3 protein: CASSPTRRNEQFF; J gene: TRBJ2-1; V gene: TRBV11-3; D gene: .; clone size: few
CDR3 DNA: TGCAGTGCTAGAGATGAGGGTGTTAGCGGAGCCCCAGAGACCCAGTACTTC; CDR3 protein: CSARDEGVSGAPETQYF; J gene: TRBJ2-5; V gene: TRBV20-1; D gene: .; clone size: .
CDR3 DNA: TGTGCCAGCAGCACGGACGGGCATGGCTACACCTTC; CDR3 protein: CASSTDGHGYTF; J gene: TRBJ1-2; V gene: TRBV7-6; D gene: .; clone size: few
CDR3 DNA: TGTGCCAGCAGCAAAAGACCGGGAGGAAGGGAGACCCAGTACTTC; CDR3 protein: CASSKRPGGRETQYF; J gene: TRBJ2-5; V gene: TRBV7-2; D gene: TRBD2; clone size: many
CDR3 DNA: TGTGCCAGCAGCCCGGATATGGGAATCACTGAAGCTTTCTTT; CDR3 protein: CASSPDMGITEAFF; J gene: TRBJ1-1; V gene: TRBV14; D gene: .; clone size: .
CDR3 DNA: TGTGCCAGCAGACCCAGATCCGGGACAGAAAAGGAGACCCAGTACTTC; CDR3 protein: CASRPRSGTEKETQYF; J gene: TRBJ2-5; V gene: TRBV6-5; D gene: TRBD1; clone size: many
CDR3 DNA: TGTGCCAGCAGCCAGCCGCTCTCCTCTGGAAACACCATATATTTT; CDR3 protein: CASSQPLSSGNTIYF; J gene: TRBJ1-3; V gene: TRBV4-1; D gene: .; clone size: .
CDR3 DNA: TGTGCCAGTAGTAACAGGGGGGCTAATGAAAAACTGTTTTTT; CDR3 protein: CASSNRGANEKLFF; J gene: TRBJ1-4; V gene: TRBV19; D gene: TRBD1; clone size: .
CDR3 DNA: TGCAGCGTTGCGGGACAGGGGGCTCGGACTGAAGCTTTCTTT; CDR3 protein: CSVAGQGARTEAFF; J gene: TRBJ1-1; V gene: TRBV29-1; D gene: TRBD1; clone size: few
CDR3 DNA: TGCGCCAGCAGCCAGAGGGACACCGGGAACACTGAAGCTTTCTTT; CDR3 protein: CASSQRDTGNTEAFF; J gene: TRBJ1-1; V gene: TRBV4-1; D gene: .; clone size: .
CDR3 DNA: TGCGCCAGCAGCTCGACAGATTTAGGCAATCTGCCCCAGCATTTT; CDR3 protein: CASSSTDLGNLPQHF; J gene: TRBJ1-5; V gene: TRBV4-1; D gene: .; clone size: few
CDR3 DNA: TGTGCCAGCAGTTACCAGGTTTCGCGATCCTATGGCTACACCTTC; CDR3 protein: CASSYQVSRSYGYTF; J gene: TRBJ1-2; V gene: TRBV6-6; D gene: .; clone size: few
CDR3 DNA: TGTGCCAGCAGCCCCAGACAGGGGGTAGTGACCCAGTACTTC; CDR3 protein: CASSPRQGVVTQYF; J gene: TRBJ2-5; V gene: TRBV7-8; D gene: TRBD1; clone size: .
CDR3 DNA: TGTGCCAGCAGCTTACCGGCTGAAGACGGGGAGCTGTTTTTT; CDR3 protein: CASSLPAEDGELFF; J gene: TRBJ2-2; V gene: TRBV7-2; D gene: .; clone size: many
CDR3 DNA: TGTGCCAGCAGCCAAGACAGGATCTACACCTTC; CDR3 protein: CASSQDRIYTF; J gene: TRBJ1-2; V gene: TRBV5-4; D gene: .; clone size: .
CDR3 DNA: TGTGCCAGTAGTATCCCGCGGACTAGCGGGGGGGCGTACTACAATGAGCAGTTCTTC; CDR3 protein: CASSIPRTSGGAYYNEQFF; J gene: TRBJ2-1; V gene: TRBV19; D gene: TRBD2; clone size: .
CDR3 DNA: TGTGCCATCAGTGAGAGTTCGGTTAAGGACAGTGGTACAGATACGCAGTATTTT; CDR3 protein: CAISESSVKDSGTDTQYF; J gene: TRBJ2-3; V gene: TRBV10-3; D gene: .; clone size: few
CDR3 DNA: TGTGCCAGCAGTGAAAGGCCTGGAGGGGCTAATGAAAAACTGTTTTTT; CDR3 protein: CASSERPGGANEKLFF; J gene: TRBJ1-4; V gene: TRBV6-1; D gene: .; clone size: few
CDR3 DNA: TGTGCCAGCAGTGAAGTCGACGGGGGGACCTATGGCTACACCTTC; CDR3 protein: CASSEVDGGTYGYTF; J gene: TRBJ1-2; V gene: TRBV6-1; D gene: .; clone size: few
CDR3 DNA: TGTGCCAGCAGCTGGCGGGGGTCCCCGTTCTTC; CDR3 protein: CASSWRGSPFF; J gene: TRBJ2-1; V gene: TRBV7-2; D gene: TRBD2; clone size: once
CDR3 DNA: TGTGCCAGCAGCTTAGTTCCCCGACACTCCCTCCACTTT; CDR3 protein: CASSLVPRHSLHF; J gene: TRBJ1-6; V gene: TRBV7-6; D gene: .; clone size: .
CDR3 DNA: TGTGCCAGCAGCTCCACCTGGGGATATGGCTACACCTTC; CDR3 protein: CASSSTWGYGYTF; J gene: TRBJ1-2; V gene: TRBV7-6; D gene: .; clone size: .